These T cell receptor beta chains were read from a single sample in a study of blood T cells in healthy people across ages. MiXCR, applied by TCRdb to the 5' RACE reads, yields one record per CDR3 protein. The sample contains some 760,000 distinct CDR3 sequences, 20% to 25% of which appear only once. Another study also made use of these data, one on T cells of mothers and their children.

Sequenced: blood. These receptors all stem from a boy aged 10-17 years in good health. Both conserved end residues are part of each CDR3. The listing skips clone size in some rows; elsewhere it reads once, few, many or a size class.

>NA|16|TRBV2|few
CVRSERDKYLDNEQFF
>TRBJ2-2|15|TRBV5-6|NA
CASSEASGFNGELFF
>TRBJ2-5|14|TRBV12-3/TRBV12-4|NA
CASSNRTGEETQYF
>TRBJ2-6|19|TRBV7-8|NA
CASSTGTAAIGSGANVLTF
>TRBJ1-1|13|TRBV29-1|few
CSVEPRMNTEAFF
>TRBJ2-2|15|TRBV27|NA
CASSLTQGGTGELFF
>TRBJ2-3|14|TRBV7-2|NA
CASSLSGPSATQYF
>TRBJ1-1|14|TRBV7-3|NA
CASSLDSGGTEAFF
>TRBJ1-4|16|TRBV4-3|NA
CASSQDRVGGVEKLFF
>TRBJ2-3|19|TRBV27|NA
CASSLQGPIGGIGTDTQYF
>TRBJ1-1|14|TRBV6-5|few
CASSSGTPNTEAFF